The present entry profiles one TCR beta chain with its context. This clone was seen only once. Its antigen is still unknown. Base qualities were left out, and no much larger clone turns up one base away. From a lookup of the germline V gene, CDR1 and CDR2 are MDHEN and SYDVKM. Inclusive of the bounding cysteine and phenylalanine, the CDR3 is 14 residues long. Kept here is only the CDR3 DNA, which spans 42 bases and is read in frame from base 1. V is shortened by 5 bases, J by 8 bases, and the region joining them spans 13 bases. The record originates from a study of cytomegalovirus exposure and HLA in healthy donors (dated by TCRdb to 2016 to 2017). Regarding the study in general: An earlier analysis of approximately 550 of the donors reported 250 to 300 Gb of sequence data and about 100 million unique TCR beta sequences from 150 million to 200 million T cells. Both class I and class II loci were covered by HLA typing, at four-digit resolution. Across under 500 genotyped donors of the cohort, an average of approximately 240,000 unique TCR beta nucleotide sequences per donor were sequenced, and roughly 17% of those sequences were non-productive. The aim of the study was to test whether cataloging public T cell receptors could identify signatures of past pathogen exposure. Along with the roughly 670-subject first cohort, a separate validation cohort of over 90 different subjects was used. To decide whether each TCR beta V gene segment behaved as functional or pseudogenic, an earlier analysis of over 500 of the donors relied on high-throughput TCR beta sequencing. All discovery cohort repertoires had been generated using a single sequencing platform. To predict cytomegalovirus infection status, the study combined high-throughput TCR immunosequencing, statistical association of individual TCRs with disease status, and machine learning. Rather than drawing on any new phenotypic data, the later analysis identified candidate immune exposures from TCR beta sequences and the way those sequences occurred across donors. The number of typed donors differed by locus: about 629-630 for A, B, C, DRB1 and DQB1; approximately 540 for DQA1; about 600 for DPA1; and around 490 for DPB1. The study profiled the T cell repertoires of hundreds of subjects by immunosequencing and related them to cytomegalovirus serostatus. In a later genetic analysis, genome-wide SNP genotypes for about three fifths of the roughly 670 donors were used, and that subset was treated as a discovery cohort. An early release that covered 640 HLA-typed donors contained approximately 300 gigabases of sequencing data and 85 million to 100 million unique TCR sequences. The genetic ancestry cluster associated with self-reported Caucasian donors included roughly four fifths of the approximately 400 genotyped donors. Several DR-DQ haplotypes were handled as single units for association and clustering, since linkage in the cohort was strong. Donor age, sex, ethnicity and CMV serostatus were collected together with the repertoire data. A later analysis re-analyzed previously published TCR beta repertoires from roughly 600 donors and added high-resolution HLA genotyping to study TCR occurrence patterns. Paper-wide results and their limitations: Assigning TCR associations to individual alleles was difficult when HLA alleles, especially DR and DQ, strongly co-occurred. A few of the identified cytomegalovirus-associated TCR beta chains were confirmed in vitro to be specific for cytomegalovirus antigens. Only TCR beta chains were sequenced in this cohort, and the absence of alpha or paired-chain data limited detectable features. Specific HLA alleles were associated with over 15,000 TCR beta sequences at a false discovery rate of 0.05 in a later analysis. The earlier analysis of 450 to 700 of the donors excluded roughly 17 rarely observed V segments, including chromosome 9 orphons, because counts were too low. A cluster of highly shared sequence variants was judged likely to represent a technical artifact of the sequencing pipeline. According to the authors, the approach could potentially be generalized to other disease states and immunological phenotypes. HLA typing was unavailable for some donors at each locus, so association tests used only the typed subset. In an earlier analysis of approximately 590 of the donors, most TCR beta V segments appeared in productive rearrangements about 87% or about 30% of the time, broadly matching IMGT annotations. Compared with the approximately 710-donor mean, donors in an Asian-associated ancestry cluster had fewer N-insertions in productive TCRs, according to a later genetic analysis. Immune exposure information for the cohort was limited to CMV serostatus. In a later analysis, the rate of TCR association differed among HLA loci, with DRB1 alleles having the most associated TCRs and HLA-C alleles having the fewest. An association between a missense DCLRE1C variant and V-gene and J-gene trimming of TCR beta chains was found in a later genetic analysis and replicated in an independent cohort. Roughly uniform sequencing depth across donors was assumed in presence/absence analyses, although this assumption may not hold. Some IMGT-functional V segments, including TRBV6-2 and TRBV6-3, could not be told apart with the 87-base-pair reads, so those segments were excluded. Linkage disequilibrium might explain the correlated functional status among segregating V segments, but an unknown experimental factor could not be excluded. In a later analysis, several top co-occurrence clusters were reported to appear linked to parvovirus B19, influenza, CMV and Epstein-Barr virus. Across donors, most TCR sequences were observed very rarely, whereas some public TCRs were present in many individuals. A later analysis found that HLA-associated TCR beta chains were more clonally expanded and had lower generation probabilities than equally common non-associated chains. A further reported finding was that TCR beta sequences accurately predicted the HLA-A and HLA-B alleles for most subjects in the first cohort. In a later analysis, most CMV-associated TCR beta chains were found to appear HLA-restricted, with HLA associations seemingly driven largely by CMV exposure. In the study, 150 to 200 TCR beta chains were listed as associated with cytomegalovirus. Cytomegalovirus status was reported to be diagnosed by the classifier with high specificity and sensitivity in both the original and validation cohorts.

The cohort was made up of approximately 670 healthy bone marrow donors. At the time of sampling, all cohort members were nominally healthy, though unrecorded immune exposures were likely present. The donor was CMV seropositive and belonged to the group of more than 250 seropositive cohort members. Each donor provided a peripheral blood sample, and peripheral blood mononuclear cells were used for TCR beta sequencing. Genomic DNA extraction from the blood cell samples was performed with the Qiagen DNeasy Blood Extraction Kit. Receptors were amplified or captured by the immunoSEQ multiplex PCR assay. For the multiplex PCR, a mixture combining 60 forward primers for TCR Vbeta segments and 13 reverse primers for TCR Jbeta segments was used. A multiplex PCR assay on genomic DNA amplified the CDR3 region of rearranged TCR beta genes. The amplified TCR beta libraries were sequenced on the Illumina HiSeq System as 87-base-pair reads. Per the original workflow: Across the 600 to 700 repertoires, a later analysis counted approximately 75 million unique TCR beta chains, 8.5 million to 12 million of which were shared by at least two donors. To remove PCR and sequencing errors, raw reads were error-corrected and collapsed into unique sequences using a nearest-neighbor algorithm that merged closely related sequences. CDR3 sequences were aligned to IMGT reference sequences to assign V, D and J gene segments. For a sequence to be retained, at least a six-nucleotide match to both a V gene segment and a J gene segment was required. Rearrangements were classified as productive when the CDR3 lacked stop codons and remained in frame with V and J, and all other rearrangements were classified as non-productive. Following IMGT convention, CDR3 was defined as the stretch from the second conserved V-encoded cysteine to the conserved J-encoded phenylalanine. The earlier analysis of about 610 of the donors excluded any sequence lacking an unambiguous match to a single V gene segment. An earlier analysis of 587 of the donors classified V segments as functional when productive rearrangements were above 56.7% and as segregating when the standard deviation between donors was above 5%. A statistical classification framework was built to diagnose cytomegalovirus status from the catalog of TCR beta chain sequences. In a later analysis, V and J genes were assigned by comparing TCR nucleotide sequences against IMGT/GENE-DB human TR gene sequences. A later analysis assigned CDR3 sequences and most-parsimonious VDJ recombination scenarios with the TCRdist pipeline. In a later analysis, every TCR beta chain was defined by the combination of its CDR3 amino acid sequence and its V-gene family, and reads without a unique V-gene family were dropped. As a way to deal with suspected cross-contamination and a sequencing artifact, a later analysis dropped 450 to 600 nucleotide sequences that were highly shared and had low generation probability. For each public chain, a later analysis derived a clonal expansion index from normalized ranks of inferred template counts within each repertoire. In a later analysis, generation probabilities were computed using a VDJ recombination model fitted to out-of-frame rearrangements, and the results were checked against IGoR. A later analysis scored TCR-TCR, TCR-HLA and TCR-CMV co-occurrence with hypergeometric tests, applying a repertoire-size bias correction to TCR pairs. A later analysis estimated false discovery rates by permuting HLA or CMV assignments 20 times. In a later analysis, co-occurring TCRs were grouped using DBSCAN, with TCRdist sequence similarity added in when clustering inside HLA-allele-positive subsets. For co-occurrence clustering, repertoires with fewer than 30,000 or more than 120,000 public chains were excluded, along with four to six repertoires with anomalous nucleotide sharing. Not all clones reach the TCRdb copy of this immuneACCESS table, which keeps in-frame sequences only. Checked studies attribute under half of the gap to unresolved V genes and leave the rest unexplained. V and J calls and clone size are given by that table; D and trimming were obtained from the DNA. This sample comprises roughly 160,000 clones, approximately 80% of them detected only once. The ten largest clones represent 2.2% of the sample.

The source of this sequence is a man in his fifties in good health and CMV-seropositive. The material sequenced was PBMCs. The rearranged segments are TRBV28 and TRBJ1-6, with the D gene not confidently named. The bases read TGTGCCAGCAGTATTCAAGACTCAGATTCACCCCTCCACTTT. The encoded protein is CASSIQDSDSPLHF.